This TCR beta chain was captured by sequencing in a study of technical replicates of blood from several donors. V lost 3 bases and J 5 bases, leaving 11 bases between the germline ends. The CDR3 length is 14 residues. Per the germline V gene, CDR1 is SGHDN and CDR2 is FVKESK. TCRdb keeps only in-frame clones here, not all; method: immunoSEQ multiplex PCR. The repertoire holds some 77,000 clones, with just under 95% as singletons. This chain uses TRBV14 with TRBJ2-1; D might be TRBD1 (6 bases). This receptor was identified in a human donor in good health. Sequenced input: T cells isolated from PBMCs. CDR3 nucleotide sequence: TGTGCCAGCAGCCACCTGGACAGTGACAATGAGCAGTTCTTC. Translation gives CASSHLDSDNEQFF.